The 21 T cell receptor beta chains below come from one sample, sequenced in a study of shared clonotypes between healthy human individuals. Measured with immunoSEQ multiplex PCR; TCRdb has only the in-frame clones, and not every one. The repertoire has hundreds of thousands of clones, 96% of them found once; the top ten carry approximately 0.06%. Sequenced material: naive CD4+ T cells sorted from blood. The subset denotes: CD45RA+ positively selected. The receptors were sampled from a woman aged 25 to 39 in good health.

J is TRBJ2-4 and V is TRBV28; D is undetermined. CDR1 is MDHEN and CDR2 is SYDVKM in the germline V gene. With 3 bases removed from V and 0 bases from J, the gap between germline ends came to 18 bases. The CDR3 sequence is 18 residues long. The CDR3 region has the DNA TGTGCCAGCAGTTTTCGTTCAGACCGGATAAGAGCCAAAAACATTCAGTACTTC. Its translation is CASSFRSDRIRAKNIQYF. Complete variable domain (other parts from reference TRBV28 and TRBJ2-4): DVKVTQSSRYLVKRTGEKVFLECVQDMDHENMFWYRQDPGLGLRLIYFSYDVKMKEKGDIPEGYSVSREKKERFSLILESASTNQTSMYLCASSFRSDRIRAKNIQYFGAGTRLSVL.

This clone was seen just once. The chain has TRBV11-2 and TRBJ2-7; no definite D call. Germline values: CDR1 SGHAT, CDR2 FQNNGV. This CDR3 is 12 amino acids long. V lost 1 base to trimming and J lost 4 bases, with 5 bases between them. The CDR3 DNA sequence: TGTGCCAGCAGCTTAGGGGTTTACGAGCAGTACTTC. Amino acid sequence: CASSLGVYEQYF.

The chain links TRBV2 to TRBJ2-3; TRBD2 aligns across 11 bases. With 4 bases clipped from V and 6 bases from J, the junction kept 15 bases outside the gene matches. The CDR3 has 18 residues. CDR1 is SNHLY, CDR2 FYNNEI, per germline. CDR3 sequence: CASSVQLAGVLSTDTQYF. The CDR3 DNA is TGTGCCAGCAGTGTTCAACTAGCGGGAGTTTTAAGTACGGATACGCAGTATTTT.

The V gene is TRBV2, the J gene TRBJ1-1; tentative D call: TRBD1 (6 bases). The CDR3 length is 14 residues. Looked up from germline, CDR1 is SNHLY and CDR2 is FYNNEI. Trimming removed 9 bases at V and 1 base at J, with 15 bases between. CDR3 amino acids: CARTLGRGNTEAFF. CDR3 coding DNA: TGTGCCAGAACCCTAGGCAGGGGGAACACTGAAGCTTTCTTT.

The chain links TRBV5-1 to TRBJ2-5, with a tentative D call TRBD1 (5 bases). The CDR3 is 13 amino acids. In germline, CDR1 is SGHRS, CDR2 YFSETQ. The germline V and J ends were trimmed by 4 bases and 2 bases, with 9 bases remaining between them. The CDR3, as DNA: TGCGCCAGCAGCCGACAGATACAAGAGACCCAGTACTTC. This translates into CASSRQIQETQYF.

The chain employs TRBV7-9 and TRBJ2-7; no definite D call. Germline V gene data show CDR1 as SEHNR and CDR2 as FQNEAQ (reference sequence). Trimming shortened V by 2 bases and J by 1 base, and 3 bases separated the two germline ends. This CDR3 contains 12 residues. The CDR3 sequence is CASSLRSYEQYF. The CDR3 DNA sequence: TGTGCCAGCAGCTTACGGTCCTACGAGCAGTACTTC. Together with reference TRBV7-9 and TRBJ2-7, the CDR3 gives the full variable domain: DTGVSQNPRHKITKRGQNVTFRCDPISEHNRLYWYRQTLGQGPEFLTYFQNEAQLEKSRLLSDRFSAERPKGSFSTLEIQRTEQGDSAMYLCASSLRSYEQYFGPGTRLTVT.

This chain links TRBV4-1 with TRBJ2-1; 10 positions agree with TRBD2. This CDR3 region has 17 residues. CDR1 MGHRA and CDR2 YSYEKL come from the germline V gene. V was clipped by 4 bases and J by 1 base; unmatched bases: 7. The CDR3 nucleotides are TGCGCCAGCAGCCGAACTCTAGCGGGAGCTTCCTACAATGAGCAGTTCTTC. Translating it yields CASSRTLAGASYNEQFF.

The chain has TRBV7-2 and TRBJ2-5, with 8 bases identical to TRBD1. Per germline, CDR1 SGHTA and CDR2 FQGNSA. The CDR3 extends over 12 amino acids. V was pared by 2 bases and J by 14 bases, with 7 bases of the junction left unmatched. CDR3 sequence (DNA): TGTGCCAGCAGCTTATCTCCCGGGACAGGATACTTC. Amino acid sequence: CASSLSPGTGYF.

The chain combines TRBV2 with TRBJ2-1; no reliable D call. Trimming cost V 5 bases and J 4 bases, with 9 bases left between them. The CDR3 runs to 13 residues. The germline CDR1 and CDR2 sequences are SNHLY and FYNNEI. The CDR3 DNA sequence: TGTGCCAGCAGTTTCGACTTGTACAATGAGCAGTTCTTC. Protein product: CASSFDLYNEQFF.

The V gene is TRBV7-2, the J gene TRBJ2-3; D might be TRBD1 (5 bases). This CDR3 is built from 13 residues. Germline assignment: CDR1 SGHTA and CDR2 FQGNSA. V lost 5 bases and J 5 bases, leaving 11 bases between the germline ends. The CDR3 here is CASSPNRGDTQYF. As DNA, the CDR3 is TGTGCCAGCAGCCCTAATAGGGGAGATACGCAGTATTTT.

The chain employs TRBV28 and TRBJ1-1, with a possible D match to TRBD1 (5 bases). The V gene lost 5 bases and the J gene lost 3 bases, with 13 bases spanning the gap. The CDR3 totals 14 residues. The germline CDR1 and CDR2 sequences are MDHEN and SYDVKM. The CDR3 DNA sequence: TGTGCCAGCAGTGGACGATGGGGGGACACTGAAGCTTTCTTT. It translates to CASSGRWGDTEAFF.

This chain connects TRBV19 to TRBJ2-7; D perhaps matches TRBD2 (6 bases). V lost 1 base and J lost 3, with 10 bases in between. This CDR3 comprises 14 residues. In germline, CDR1 is LNHDA, CDR2 SQIVND (reference sequence). CDR3 loop: CASSIGGAGYEQYF. CDR3 nucleotides: TGTGCCAGTAGTATAGGTGGAGCGGGCTACGAGCAGTACTTC. Variable domain in full (rest from reference TRBV19 and TRBJ2-7): DGGITQSPKYLFRKEGQNVTLSCEQNLNHDAMYWYRQDPGQGLRLIYYSQIVNDFQKGDIAEGYSVSREKKESFPLTVTSAQKNPTAFYLCASSIGGAGYEQYFGPGTRLTVT.

The chain uses TRBV19 and TRBJ2-1, with D unclear. The length of the CDR3 is 18 residues. The V end was cut by 1 base, the J end by 0 bases, with 16 bases between. Germline V gives CDR1 LNHDA, CDR2 SQIVND (reference sequence). CDR3 in amino acids: CASSIAIKTISSYNEQFF. Written as DNA, the CDR3 is TGTGCCAGTAGTATAGCAATTAAGACGATCAGCTCCTACAATGAGCAGTTCTTC.

The J gene is TRBJ2-1, the V gene TRBV19; 13 nucleotides match TRBD2. Germline CDR1 LNHDA, CDR2 SQIVND (reference sequence). The CDR3 is made up of 19 amino acids. V lost 3 bases and J lost 4; bases outside the gene matches: 12. The CDR3 coding sequence is TGTGCCAGTAGTATCGACACCCCGGGACTAGCGGGACCATACAATGAGCAGTTCTTC. This sequence encodes CASSIDTPGLAGPYNEQFF. The entire variable domain, with the rest obtained from reference TRBV19 and TRBJ2-1, is as follows: DGGITQSPKYLFRKEGQNVTLSCEQNLNHDAMYWYRQDPGQGLRLIYYSQIVNDFQKGDIAEGYSVSREKKESFPLTVTSAQKNPTAFYLCASSIDTPGLAGPYNEQFFGPGTRLTVL.

The chain uses TRBV10-3 and TRBJ2-3, with TRBD2 matching over 7 bases. The junction had 6 bases not matched to a gene; V was cut back by 5 bases and J by 4 bases. Per the germline V gene, CDR1 is ENHRY and CDR2 is SYGVKD. The CDR3 consists of 14 residues. DNA of the CDR3: TGTGCCATCAGTCTGCCCGCGGGGGCAGATACGCAGTATTTT. Amino acid sequence: CAISLPAGADTQYF.

The CDR3 loop is CASSFLGLANTGELFF. The CDR3 nucleotides are TGTGCCAGCAGCTTTTTGGGACTAGCGAACACCGGGGAGCTGTTTTTT. J is TRBJ2-2 and V is TRBV11-2; 8 nucleotides align to TRBD2. Trimming took 3 bases from V and 0 from J; bases not matched to a gene: 3. CDR3 size: 16 residues. The germline V gene has CDR1 SGHAT and CDR2 FQNNGV.

This clone is a singleton in its sample. This chain links TRBV7-8 with TRBJ2-1; possibly TRBD2 for D (6 bases). The CDR3 sequence is 16 residues long. Trimming removed 7 bases at V and 8 bases at J, with 24 bases between. Germline loops: CDR1 SGHVS, CDR2 FQNEAQ. In DNA, the CDR3 is TGTGCCAGCACCCGGTGGGAGGTATCGACGGTCCATGAGCAGTTCTTC. This encodes CASTRWEVSTVHEQFF.

CDR3 bases: TGTGCCAGTGGGGGCGCAGTGGACACTGAAGCTTTCTTT. Encoded protein: CASGGAVDTEAFF. J is TRBJ1-1 and V is TRBV28; a weak D match, TRBD1 (6 bases). V was shortened by 9 bases and J by 3 bases, with 14 bases between the two germline ends. This CDR3 has 13 amino acids. Germline V gene sequence: CDR1 MDHEN, CDR2 SYDVKM.

J is TRBJ1-1 and V is TRBV19; D is unresolved. The CDR3 has 14 residues. Trimming removed 3 bases from V and 7 bases from J, with 15 bases in between. In germline, CDR1 is LNHDA, CDR2 SQIVND (reference sequence). The CDR3 bases are TGTGCCAGTAGTATGGGCCCCCAGAAGGGTGAAGCTTTCTTT. It codes for CASSMGPQKGEAFF.

J is TRBJ1-6 and V is TRBV10-3, with D possibly matching TRBD1 (5 bases). The CDR3 sequence is 15 residues long. The V and J ends lost 7 bases and 5 bases respectively, with 15 bases between them. Germline loops: CDR1 ENHRY, CDR2 SYGVKD. The CDR3 bases are TGTGCCATCAAAAGGGGCGTCCTAAATAATTCACCCCTCCACTTT. This translates into CAIKRGVLNNSPLHF.

This chain joins TRBV6-1 and TRBJ2-7; 7 positions agree with TRBD1. The CDR3 has 14 residues. The germline CDR1 and CDR2 sequences are MNHNS and SASEGT. The V and J ends lost 2 bases and 6 bases, in that order; junction bases with no gene match: 7. The CDR3 nucleotides read TGTGCCAGCAGTGAACTTTCTGAGGGGGCCGAGCAGTACTTC. It yields the protein CASSELSEGAEQYF.